Below, 7 T cell receptor beta chains from the same sample are listed, as sequenced in a study of vaccination and CD4 T cells after COVID-19. Sequencing of DNA taken from cultured CD4+ T cells relied on the Oncomine TCR Beta short-read assay. Via MiXCR, TCRdb re-called the PCR reads, giving one row per CDR3 protein. The sample lists fewer than 11,000 distinct CDR3 sequences, roughly 27% occurring once. No antigen is known for these receptors. Described treatment: approximately nine-day PBMC culture with coronavirus spike peptide pools or control peptides (ViraFEST assay). This material consisted of CD4+ T cells from blood, cultured in vitro, taken before SARS-CoV-2 vaccination. These receptors all come from a human donor who received a COVID-19 vaccine.

V and J are TRBV7-9 and TRBJ2-7; D gene uncertain. Germline lookup yields CDR1 SEHNR and CDR2 FQNEAQ (reference sequence). This CDR3 has 12 residues. Trimming stripped 5 bases from V and 3 bases from J, with 8 bases between. The CDR3 loop is CASSPRIYEQYF. In DNA, the CDR3 is TGTGCCAGCAGCCCCCGGATCTACGAGCAGTACTTC.

This clonotype occurred a few times. The rearrangement uses TRBV25-1 and TRBJ1-1, with 8 bases fitting TRBD1. Looked up from germline, CDR1 is MGHDK and CDR2 is SYGVNS. CDR3 length: 14 amino acids. V shed 6 bases and J 6 bases; nucleotides not matched to a gene: 9. The DNA for the CDR3 is TGTGCCAGCAGCAACAGGGGGGGTGGGCCTGAAGCTTTCTTT. Translation: CASSNRGGGPEAFF.

This clonotype was picked up a small number of times. The gene calls are TRBV4-1 and TRBJ2-7; D gene uncertain. V lost 1 base to trimming and J lost 4 bases, with 17 bases between them. The CDR3 sequence is 16 residues long. Germline V gives CDR1 MGHRA, CDR2 YSYEKL. The CDR3 DNA sequence: TGCGCCAGCAGCCAAGGGTACCGCGCAAAAGGATACGAGCAGTACTTC. It translates to CASSQGYRAKGYEQYF.

The CDR3 sequence is CASSEALLGPGTQYF. Written as DNA, the CDR3 is TGTGCCAGCAGTGAAGCGCTTCTTGGCCCCGGGACCCAGTACTTC. V usage is TRBV2 and J usage is TRBJ2-5; D gene ambiguous. V was trimmed by 0 bases and J by 7 bases, leaving 15 bases between them. The CDR3 extends over 15 amino acids. From germline, CDR1 is SNHLY and CDR2 FYNNEI.

The chain has TRBV27 and TRBJ1-2; TRBD1 matches 9 bases. Germline V gene data show CDR1 as MNHEY and CDR2 as SMNVEV (reference sequence). Germline trimming cut 5 bases from V and 10 bases from J; bases unmatched to any gene: 8. The CDR3 runs 13 residues. Written as DNA, the CDR3 is TGTGCCAGCAGTAGGGGGACAGGGAAGGACTACACCTTC. The encoded protein is CASSRGTGKDYTF.

Only a few counts were recorded for this clonotype. V is TRBV6-1 and J is TRBJ2-7, with D possibly being TRBD2 (7 bases). The CDR3 has 15 residues. Germline assignment: CDR1 MNHNS and CDR2 SASEGT. The V end was cut by 5 bases, the J end by 0 bases, with 14 bases between. The CDR3 loop reads CASSTEGGTSYEQYF. CDR3 nucleotides: TGTGCCAGCAGTACCGAGGGGGGGACCTCCTACGAGCAGTACTTC.

This clonotype was counted a few times. The CDR3 DNA sequence: TGTGCCAGCAGGAACCTCGAACAGAAACTGTTTTTT. Its protein product is CASRNLEQKLFF. The rearrangement uses TRBV6-2 or TRBV6-3 and TRBJ1-4; D is undetermined. Germline V lookup: CDR1 MNHEY, CDR2 SVGEGT. The V gene lost 6 bases and the J gene lost 11 bases, with 13 bases spanning the gap. The CDR3 is 12 residues long.